Listed below are T cell receptor beta chains from one sample, sequenced in a study of human T cells and chemical hapten exposure. From the RACE reads, TCRdb called clonotypes with MiXCR, one entry per CDR3 protein. Of roughly 380,000 distinct CDR3 sequences in the sample, roughly 4.8% were seen once. Source: whole blood, taken in connection with sensitization to the hapten diphenylcyclopropenone (DPC). These receptors all stem from a woman aged 50 to 60 with alopecia areata. Some clones in this sample may be carry-over from other donors' samples. Each CDR3 is given with its conserved first and last residue. The order of the fields is J gene, clone size, D gene, V gene, CDR3 DNA, CDR3 protein. The D gene is left open where the match is weak. Size values are once, few and many counts, or a class for expanded clones, and some rows have none.

TRBJ2-5 | few | - | TRBV5-1 | TGCGCCAGCAGCCCTCCTCCGGCAGGCGGGGAGACCCAGTACTTC | CASSPPPAGGETQYF
TRBJ2-1 | - | - | TRBV11-3 | TGTGCCAGCAGCTTACGGGACGGCGGCCCCAATGAGCAGTTCTTC | CASSLRDGGPNEQFF
TRBJ2-1 | - | TRBD2 | TRBV28 | TGTGCCAGCTCGGGACTAGCGGGAGGGCGGGCCTACAATGAGCAGTTCTTC | CASSGLAGGRAYNEQFF
TRBJ2-5 | - | TRBD2 | TRBV4-3 | TGCGCCAGCAGCCAAGGGACTAGCGTTGGAGAGACCCAGTACTTC | CASSQGTSVGETQYF
TRBJ2-7 | many | TRBD2 | TRBV7-9 | TGTGCCAGCAGCTTAAACCCAGGGCTAGCGGGGAATTACGAGCAGTACTTC | CASSLNPGLAGNYEQYF
TRBJ2-1 | many | - | TRBV6-2/TRBV6-3 | TGTGCCAGCAGTTACTCGCAGGGTTCCTACAATGAGCAGTTCTTC | CASSYSQGSYNEQFF
TRBJ2-3 | few | - | TRBV9 | TGTGCCAGCAGCCATGGAGGGGATACGCAGTATTTT | CASSHGGDTQYF
TRBJ1-1 | - | TRBD1 | TRBV12-3/TRBV12-4 | TGTGCCAGCAGTTCCAGGGGGGATGACACTGAAGCTTTCTTT | CASSSRGDDTEAFF
TRBJ2-1 | many | - | TRBV29-1 | TGCAGCGTCATCAGGACAGAGTCGGTGGAGCAGTTCTTC | CSVIRTESVEQFF
TRBJ1-6 | many | - | TRBV5-1 | TGCGCCAGCAGCCGAGACGGAGGCTATTCACCCCTCCACTTT | CASSRDGGYSPLHF
TRBJ2-7 | many | TRBD2 | TRBV29-1 | TGCAGCGTCGGGACTAGCGGCTCCTATACCGAGCAGTACTTC | CSVGTSGSYTEQYF
TRBJ2-1 | many | - | TRBV11-3 | TGTGCCAGCAGCCCAGGCGACAGGAAGAAGGAGCAGTTCTTC | CASSPGDRKKEQFF
TRBJ2-3 | - | TRBD2 | TRBV6-5 | TGTGCCAGCAGTCGGGGACTAGCGGGAGTCATCACAGATACGCAGTATTTT | CASSRGLAGVITDTQYF
TRBJ2-1 | many | - | TRBV7-9 | TGTGCCAGCAGCTTAGTAGTTTCCGGGGGCTCCTACAATGAGCAGTTCTTC | CASSLVVSGGSYNEQFF
TRBJ2-5 | - | - | TRBV29-1 | TGCAGCATTGAAGATCCAGTAGGTGCGACCCAGTACTTC | CSIEDPVGATQYF
TRBJ2-7 | many | - | TRBV7-3 | TGTGCCAGCAGCTTAAAGAGGAACGAGCAGTACTTC | CASSLKRNEQYF
TRBJ2-2 | many | - | TRBV11-2 | TGTGCCAGCAGCACAAACGGGGAGCTGTTTTTT | CASSTNGELFF
TRBJ2-7 | many | - | TRBV6-5 | TGTGCCAGCAGAAAGACACGGACGACCTACGAGCAGTACTTC | CASRKTRTTYEQYF
TRBJ2-2 | many | TRBD1 | TRBV27 | TGTGCCAGCAGTACCCCGGGACAGGGAAAGAACACCGGGGAGCTGTTTTTT | CASSTPGQGKNTGELFF
TRBJ1-6 | many | - | TRBV20-1 | TGCAGTGCTAGAGGGGATTATAATTCACCCCTCCACTTT | CSARGDYNSPLHF
TRBJ1-4 | many | - | TRBV27 | TGTGCCAGCAGTTTGTCGGTCAGGCTTGAAAAACTGTTTTTT | CASSLSVRLEKLFF
TRBJ1-5 | many | TRBD1 | TRBV6-2/TRBV6-3 | TGTGCCAGCAGTTACTGGGGACAGGAGTATCAGCCCCAGCATTTT | CASSYWGQEYQPQHF
TRBJ2-3 | many | TRBD2 | TRBV7-9 | TGTGCCAGCAGCTTAGAAGCGGGATCAGCTCATACGCAGTATTTT | CASSLEAGSAHTQYF
TRBJ1-4 | few | - | TRBV12-5 | TGTGCTAGTGGTTTGTCGGGCGGGCTTAATGAAAAACTGTTTTTT | CASGLSGGLNEKLFF
TRBJ2-5 | - | - | TRBV5-4 | TGTGCCAGCAGCTTAGGAATAGCGGAGTTCCAAGAGACCCAGTACTTC | CASSLGIAEFQETQYF
TRBJ2-7 | many | - | TRBV5-5 | TGTGCCAGCAGCTTGGCGTCAGGTGGGGTATACGAGCAGTACTTC | CASSLASGGVYEQYF
TRBJ2-3 | few | TRBD1 | TRBV28 | TGTGCCAGCAGTTTTGAGCCAGGGGGTTTGACAGATACGCAGTATTTT | CASSFEPGGLTDTQYF
TRBJ2-3 | - | - | TRBV6-1 | TGTGCCAGCAGTGAAGCTGGCAGCACAGATACGCAGTATTTT | CASSEAGSTDTQYF
TRBJ1-1 | - | - | TRBV6-5 | TGTGCCAGCAGTTACTCCACGACAGCGAACACTGAAGCTTTCTTT | CASSYSTTANTEAFF
TRBJ1-1 | few | - | TRBV20-1 | TGCAGTGCCCCAGAGACTGCAATGAACACTGAAGCTTTCTTT | CSAPETAMNTEAFF
TRBJ1-3 | few | - | TRBV6-1 | TGTGCCAGCAGTGATGACATAAGAAACACCATATATTTT | CASSDDIRNTIYF
TRBJ2-1 | many | - | TRBV7-9 | TGTGCCAGCAGCTTACGGCAAGAGCAGTTCTTC | CASSLRQEQFF
TRBJ1-2 | many | - | TRBV9 | TGTGCCAGCAGCGTAGGTGACGCTAACTATGGCTACACCTTC | CASSVGDANYGYTF
TRBJ2-5 | few | - | TRBV24-1 | TGTGCCACCAGTGACTCTCAGGGTAACCAAGAGACCCAGTACTTC | CATSDSQGNQETQYF
TRBJ2-1 | many | TRBD2 | TRBV6-1 | TGTGCCAGCAGTCAGCGGAGACTAGCGGGGGGATACAATGAGCAGTTCTTC | CASSQRRLAGGYNEQFF
TRBJ1-1 | - | - | TRBV6-2/TRBV6-3 | TGTGCCAGCAGTTTCATCCCGACAGGCCAAGGTGGGGGGTTCTTT | CASSFIPTGQGGGFF
TRBJ2-7 | many | - | TRBV6-6 | TGTGCCATCCGATTCAGTGGCGAGCAGTACTTC | CAIRFSGEQYF
TRBJ1-2 | - | - | TRBV6-5 | TGTGCCAGCACCAAACAGGTCCGGGGAGCCAACTATGGCTACACCTTC | CASTKQVRGANYGYTF
TRBJ1-4 | many | - | TRBV20-1 | TGCAGTGCTAGAGATATCAGGGGCCTACAGGGCGGGGAAAAACTGTTTTTT | CSARDIRGLQGGEKLFF
TRBJ1-2 | few | TRBD1 | TRBV12-3/TRBV12-4 | TGTGCCAGCAGCTCCGGGACAGGGGCCCCCAATGGCTACACCTTC | CASSSGTGAPNGYTF
TRBJ2-5 | - | - | TRBV29-1 | TGCAGCGTTGAAGAGGGGACAGAGACCCAGTACTTC | CSVEEGTETQYF
TRBJ2-2 | - | TRBD2 | TRBV6-2/TRBV6-3 | TGTGCCAGCAGTTACTCAGCGGGACGCGCGAACACCGGGGAGCTGTTTTTT | CASSYSAGRANTGELFF
TRBJ1-5 | many | TRBD1 | TRBV6-4 | TGTGCCAGTGCCCGGGACAGGAATCAGCCCCAGCATTTT | CASARDRNQPQHF
TRBJ2-7 | - | - | TRBV28 | TGTGCCAGCAGTCCCCTTTGGACAGGGAGGGACGAGCAGTACTTC | CASSPLWTGRDEQYF
TRBJ2-5 | many | - | TRBV11-2 | TGTGCCAGCAGCTTAGGGACCCTCCCGGGGCGGGGAGAGACCCAGTACTTC | CASSLGTLPGRGETQYF
TRBJ1-3 | few | - | TRBV6-1 | TGTGCCAGCAGTGAAGGACAGAGCTCTGGAAACACCATATATTTT | CASSEGQSSGNTIYF
TRBJ2-5 | many | TRBD2 | TRBV4-2 | TGTGCCAGCAGCCAAGAGATTAGTAGCGGGGGCGAGACCCAGTACTTC | CASSQEISSGGETQYF
TRBJ2-1 | - | - | TRBV7-6 | TGTGCCAGCAGCAACACAATAGGGCGCAATGAGCAGTTCTTC | CASSNTIGRNEQFF
TRBJ1-5 | many | TRBD1 | TRBV27 | TGTGCCAGCAACAAAGACAGGGGGGGTCCGGGGCCCCAGCATTTT | CASNKDRGGPGPQHF
TRBJ2-2 | - | - | TRBV12-3/TRBV12-4 | TGTGCCAGCAGGCTCCTGTCTGGCGGGGAGCTGTTTTTT | CASRLLSGGELFF
TRBJ1-3 | - | - | TRBV3-1 | TGTGCCAGCAGCCAAGAGCGGGTCGCTGGAAACACCATATATTTT | CASSQERVAGNTIYF
TRBJ1-2 | many | TRBD1 | TRBV12-3/TRBV12-4 | TGTGCCAGCAGTTTTATTGAAGGGGGCAGCGTACGCTATGGCTACACCTTC | CASSFIEGGSVRYGYTF
TRBJ1-1 | once | - | TRBV10-3 | TGTGCCATCAGTGATGGGCAGGGGAATGCAGCTTTCTTT | CAISDGQGNAAFF